Listed below are T cell receptor beta chains from one sample, sequenced in a study of blood T cell repertoires in COVID-19. Assay used: immunoSEQ multiplex PCR; TCRdb lists only in-frame clones, some missing. There are 150,000 to 200,000 clones in the sample; around nine tenths occur only once, and around 6.7% lies in the top ten. The specimen sequenced was PBMCs or T cells enriched from blood (not recorded which). These receptors were taken from a woman aged 45-60 years who had recovered from COVID-19. Each CDR3 is given with its conserved first and last residue. The D gene is left open where the match is weak. Clone size is stated in some rows and not others, as once, few, many or a class when expanded.

cdr3_aa	cdr3_nt	d_call	clone_size	j_call	v_call
CASGLLQGAYGYTF	TGTGCTAGTGGTTTGTTGCAGGGGGCCTATGGCTACACCTTC	TRBD1	-	TRBJ1-2	TRBV12-5
CASSLKADARNNEQFF	TGTGCCAGCTCATTAAAAGCGGACGCCCGGAACAATGAGCAGTTCTTC	-	few	TRBJ2-1	TRBV18
CASSFRQGYNEKLFF	TGTGCCAGCAGTTTTCGACAGGGCTATAATGAAAAACTGTTTTTT	TRBD1	-	TRBJ1-4	TRBV5-6
CASSYSGRAYEQYF	TGTGCCAGCAGTTACTCGGGCAGAGCCTACGAGCAGTACTTC	-	-	TRBJ2-7	TRBV6-2/TRBV6-3
CASSLAQRGSDTQYF	TGTGCCAGCAGCTTAGCCCAGCGGGGTTCAGATACGCAGTATTTT	TRBD2	-	TRBJ2-3	TRBV7-3
CASSRNRDRVYGYTF	TGCGCCAGCAGCCGGAACCGGGACAGGGTGTATGGCTACACCTTC	TRBD1	-	TRBJ1-2	TRBV4-1
CASSFSRGNTEAFF	TGTGCCAGCAGCTTTTCCAGGGGGAACACTGAAGCTTTCTTT	-	-	TRBJ1-1	TRBV7-2
CASSQTGTGSTEAFF	TGTGCCAGCAGCCAAACCGGGACAGGGAGCACTGAAGCTTTCTTT	TRBD1	-	TRBJ1-1	TRBV7-9
CASSEGLAYNEQFF	TGTGCCAGCAGCGAGGGACTCGCCTACAATGAGCAGTTCTTC	-	-	TRBJ2-1	TRBV9
CASSLGTTGERGYTF	TGTGCCAGCAGCTTGGGCACAACAGGGGAGCGAGGCTACACCTTC	TRBD1	-	TRBJ1-2	TRBV5-4
CASSPRGTGGKNIQYF	TGTGCCAGCAGTCCCCGTGGGACAGGGGGCAAAAACATTCAGTACTTC	TRBD1	-	TRBJ2-4	TRBV25-1
CASSPRPGQGKGYGYTF	TGTGCCAGCAGCCCCCGACCTGGACAGGGAAAGGGCTATGGCTACACCTTC	TRBD1	-	TRBJ1-2	TRBV7-8
CASSEIAGIYNEQFF	TGTGCCAGCAGTGAAATAGCGGGGATTTACAATGAGCAGTTCTTC	TRBD2	once	TRBJ2-1	TRBV6-4
CASSLVRGVANEKLFF	TGTGCCAGCAGCTTAGTTCGGGGGGTCGCTAATGAAAAACTGTTTTTT	-	-	TRBJ1-4	TRBV7-8